The rows below give T cell receptor beta chains drawn from one sample of a study of T cell responses to AZD1222 COVID-19 vaccine. Data came from immunoSEQ multiplex PCR; TCRdb stores just in-frame clones and leaves some out. The data contain around 150,000 clones, 80% to 95% of them singletons. Sequenced here: peripheral blood, sampled 28 days after the second AZD1222 dose. These receptors were collected from an adult who received the AZD1222 COVID-19 vaccine. CDR3s include the opening cysteine and the closing phenylalanine or tryptophan.

j_call	v_call	cdr3_aa
TRBJ2-7	TRBV4-1	CASSQELRGESYEQYF
TRBJ1-5	TRBV6-1	CASSEFAQGNQPQHF
TRBJ1-4	TRBV18	CASSSNRADNEKLFF
NA	TRBV5-1	CASSLTAGGLSYEQYF
TRBJ1-1	TRBV29-1	CSVVQGLNTEAFF
TRBJ1-2	TRBV2	CASTYGGYGYTF
TRBJ2-6	TRBV19	CASSRTSSGANVLTF
TRBJ2-7	TRBV7-9	CASSLGQGGGEQYF
TRBJ1-3	TRBV4-3	CASSRVDLASGNTIYF
TRBJ2-5	TRBV27	CASSFLPGTAKETQYF
TRBJ2-6	TRBV10-3	CAISEWQTGRSTGANVLTF
TRBJ2-3	TRBV7-8	CASSLARTDTQYF
TRBJ1-2	TRBV6-5	CASRAGQGYTF
TRBJ1-2	TRBV5-1	CASSPEGSNYGYTF
TRBJ2-7	TRBV5-6	CASSFIPGQGKGEQYF
TRBJ1-2	TRBV6-2/TRBV6-3	CASSYTPSDYGYTF
TRBJ2-3	TRBV27	CASSSKSSTDTQYF
TRBJ1-2	TRBV19	CASSIFGTPFYGYTF
TRBJ1-1	TRBV5-1	CASSLGPQNTEAFF
TRBJ1-5	TRBV19	CATNQGAGNQPQHF
TRBJ1-1	TRBV6-5	CASSYTGNTEAFF
TRBJ2-6	TRBV5-4	CASSLGERSGANVLTF
TRBJ2-2	TRBV12-3/TRBV12-4	CATGSGELFF
TRBJ2-7	TRBV5-5	CASTPGGNEQYF
TRBJ2-1	TRBV7-3	CASSPRRLVDLSDNEQFF
TRBJ2-3	TRBV6-2/TRBV6-3	CASSSGDRGADTQYF
TRBJ1-2	TRBV7-2	CASSLASTRSMGGYTF
TRBJ2-1	TRBV28	CASSPPGLAGGRQFF
TRBJ2-1	TRBV18	CASAPGGNNEQFF
TRBJ2-7	TRBV14	CASSQSGTFYEQYF
TRBJ2-7	TRBV6-5	CASSKNSPYEQYF
TRBJ2-2	TRBV7-2	CASSLVGTSGAANTGELFF
TRBJ1-1	TRBV5-1	CASSFEGGNTEAFF
TRBJ1-2	TRBV7-9	CASSIPGQGLYGYTF
TRBJ1-6	TRBV7-2	CASSFSRTGGNSPLHF
TRBJ1-1	TRBV14	CASSQEPVMNTEAFF
TRBJ1-6	TRBV5-4	CASSSGTDNSPLHF
TRBJ1-1	TRBV7-2	CASSLDAGVRGTEAFF
TRBJ1-2	TRBV6-5	CASTERGLNYGYTF
TRBJ1-1	TRBV6-1	CASSDQGLNTEAFF
TRBJ1-2	TRBV27	CASGTGGRGYTF
TRBJ2-3	TRBV6-5	CASSSPTFSTDTQYF
TRBJ2-1	TRBV11-2	CASRTVAGTGNEQFF
TRBJ2-1	TRBV7-9	CASSLGGSDEQFF
TRBJ2-6	TRBV21-1	CASSKVSSAGANVLTF